This TCR beta chain was recorded in a study of vaccination and CD4 T cells after COVID-19. Study-wide context: Every culture used as a control got a CEFX pool, an HIV-1 Nef pool, or no peptide.

The V end lost 3 bases, the J end lost 0 bases, and 27 bases lay between the germline ends. Germline CDR1 is LNHDA and CDR2 is SQIVND (reference sequence). The CDR3 loop spans 20 amino acids. Time point: late sampling 161 to 241 days after vaccination in a few convalescent patients. Noted treatment: approximately 11-day PBMC culture with coronavirus spike peptide pools or control peptides (ViraFEST assay). ViraFEST sequenced TCRs after peptide-pool expansion of antigen-specific T cells. Positive PCR results dated from March to December 2020, before the US Alpha, Beta and Delta variants. After being plated at roughly 2.2 million per well, PBMCs were cultured with 10 IU/ml IL-2 and approximately 10 ug/ml peptide pools. For this clonotype: Its antigen is as yet unknown.

The Oncomine TCR Beta short-read assay sequenced DNA from cultured CD4+ T cells. MiXCR, run by TCRdb on the PCR reads, gives a single entry per CDR3 protein. The sample lists 20,000 to 25,000 distinct CDR3 sequences, 30% to 45% seen once, with approximately 8.9% in the top ten. The sample was CD4+ T cells from blood, cultured in vitro, taken about 7 months after SARS-CoV-2 vaccination. The sequence was collected from a human donor who had recovered from COVID-19. V usage is TRBV19 and J usage is TRBJ2-7; D is tentatively TRBD1 or TRBD2 (6 bases each). In DNA form, the CDR3 reads TGTGCCAGTAGTATTAGAGGGGACTGGTTTGGCAGACAGGTCTCCTACGAGCAGTACTTC. This translates into CASSIRGDWFGRQVSYEQYF.